Shown below are 28 T cell receptor beta chains from a single sample sequenced in a study of blood T cell repertoires in COVID-19 (dated by TCRdb to 2020 to 2021). Libraries came from the immunoSEQ multiplex PCR assay. Imported from immuneACCESS, the table was reduced by TCRdb to in-frame sequences with V and J called. These copies leave out some clones; in studies compared against another copy, an unresolved V gene accounts for under half, and the cause of the remainder is not known. The sample table contains tens of thousands of clones; only one count was recorded for 82% of them. Roughly 4.2% of the sample belongs to the ten largest clones. The sample comprised peripheral blood. The source of these receptors is a woman aged 55-70 years with acute or convalescent COVID-19.

The V call is TRBV21-1, the J call TRBJ2-2; no DNA check was done on the table's D call, TRBD2. TRBV21-1 is recorded as a pseudogene. CDR3 length: 16 amino acids. As DNA, the CDR3 is TGTGCCAGCAGCAAAATCGGTGGCGGGAGTACCGGGGAGCTGTTTTTT. It translates to CASSKIGGGSTGELFF.

In this sample, this clone turned up once. This sequence joins TRBV18 and TRBJ1-2, with D unclear. Trimming took off 3 bases at V and 6 bases at J, with 5 bases between the two ends. In germline, CDR1 is KGHSH, CDR2 LQKENI. The CDR3 consists of 11 residues. The CDR3 here is CASSPGDGYTF. The CDR3 nucleotides read TGTGCCAGCTCACCCGGGGATGGCTACACCTTC.

The chain uses TRBV5-1 and TRBJ2-2; 8 bases are shared with TRBD1. The CDR3 loop spans 16 amino acids. Germline lookup yields CDR1 SGHRS and CDR2 YFSETQ. The ends lost 0 bases at V and 0 bases at J; junction bases unmatched: 1. CDR3 DNA sequence: TGCGCCAGCAGCTTGGGGACAGGGACGAACACCGGGGAGCTGTTTTTT. Its translation: CASSLGTGTNTGELFF.

The gene calls are TRBV5-4 and TRBJ1-2; 8 bases are a match to TRBD1. Trimming cost V 2 bases and J 3 bases; bases outside gene matches: 6. CDR3 length: 15 amino acids. Germline lookup yields CDR1 SGHNT and CDR2 YYREEE (reference sequence). The CDR3 protein is CASSFVRGQDYGYTF. The DNA of the CDR3 is TGTGCCAGCAGCTTTGTCAGGGGGCAAGACTATGGCTACACCTTC. Variable domain in full (rest from reference TRBV5-4 and TRBJ1-2): ETGVTQSPTHLIKTRGQQVTLRCSSQSGHNTVSWYQQALGQGPQFIFQYYREEENGRGNFPPRFSGLQFPNYSSELNVNALELDDSALYLCASSFVRGQDYGYTFGSGTRLTVV.

The gene calls are TRBV6-5 and TRBJ2-5; D is perhaps TRBD2 (6 bases). The V end lost 6 bases, the J end lost 2 bases, and 10 bases lay between the germline ends. The germline V gene has CDR1 MNHEY and CDR2 SVGAGI. The CDR3 has 13 residues. CDR3 DNA: TGTGCCAGCAGCAGGGACTTACAAGAGACCCAGTACTTC. This encodes CASSRDLQETQYF.

In this sample, this clone turned up once. The J gene is TRBJ1-2, the V gene TRBV5-8; TRBD1 might be the D (6 bases). Trimming removed 3 bases at V and 8 bases at J, with 20 bases between. The CDR3 consists of 15 residues. CDR1 and CDR2 from the germline V gene are SGHTS and YDEGEE. DNA for the CDR3: TGTGCCAGCAGCTCTACAGGGAAGGCCCTTCGGGGCTACACCTTC. The encoded protein is CASSSTGKALRGYTF.

The chain has TRBV2 and TRBJ1-1, with 9 bases fitting TRBD1. CDR1 SNHLY and CDR2 FYNNEI come from the germline V gene. The CDR3 is made up of 16 amino acids. After removal of 5 bases from V and 4 bases from J, the junction contained 11 bases not matched to a gene. The CDR3 nucleotides are TGTGCCAGCAGTACCCCTACGACAGGGGGATTCACTGAAGCTTTCTTT. This codes for CASSTPTTGGFTEAFF.

The chain links TRBV24-1 to TRBJ2-6; D is perhaps TRBD1 (5 bases). Trimming stripped 9 bases from V and 1 base from J, with 6 bases between. Germline V gene sequence: CDR1 KGHDR, CDR2 SFDVKD. CDR3 size: 13 residues. CDR3 loop: CATSGSGANVLTF. CDR3 nucleotides: TGTGCCACCTCAGGGTCTGGGGCCAACGTCCTGACTTTC.

The chain is built from TRBV27 and TRBJ2-1, with 7 bases identical to TRBD2. The CDR3 is 16 amino acids. Germline CDR1 is MNHEY and CDR2 is SMNVEV (reference sequence). With 5 bases clipped from V and 4 bases from J, the junction kept 11 bases outside the gene matches. The CDR3 DNA sequence: TGTGCCAGCAGTCGCACTTCTAGCGGCGTATACAATGAGCAGTTCTTC. This encodes CASSRTSSGVYNEQFF.

This clone has just a few counts. The genes are TRBV20-1 and TRBJ1-5, with 7 bases that match TRBD1. The CDR3 sequence is 15 residues long. V gave up 3 bases and J gave up 3 bases; unmatched junction bases: 8. CDR1 and CDR2 (germline): DFQATT, SNEGSKA (reference sequence). CDR3 DNA sequence: TGCAGTGCTAGTCCGACAGGGAACGTCAATCAGCCCCAGCATTTT. Encoded protein: CSASPTGNVNQPQHF.

This clone was picked up one time. This chain joins TRBV10-2 and TRBJ2-5; TRBD1 aligns across 9 bases. Germline CDR1 WSHSY, CDR2 SAAADI. The CDR3 is 17 residues long. Trimming at V came to 3 bases and at J to 4 bases, leaving 12 bases not matched to a gene. For the CDR3, the DNA is TGCGCCAGCAGTGATTGGGACAGGGTTGCGCACCGAGAGACCCAGTACTTC. It encodes CASSDWDRVAHRETQYF.

The chain combines TRBV5-8 with TRBJ2-7; D is perhaps TRBD1 (6 bases). V dropped 4 bases and J dropped 7 bases, with 24 bases sitting between them. The germline CDR1 and CDR2 sequences are SGHTS and YDEGEE. The CDR3 is 16 amino acids. The CDR3 DNA reads as TGTGCCAGCAGCGCTGAATTCGAACAGGGTTCAGGGGAGCAGTACTTC. Amino acids: CASSAEFEQGSGEQYF.

V is TRBV9 and J is TRBJ1-2, with 7 bases fitting TRBD1. J lost 6 bases, V lost 4 bases, and 15 bases had no gene match. The CDR3 loop spans 16 amino acids. The germline CDR1 and CDR2 sequences are SGDLS and YYNGEE. CDR3 region: CASSTSPEGALHGYTF. CDR3 in DNA: TGTGCCAGCAGCACCTCCCCGGAGGGGGCCCTCCATGGCTACACCTTC.

V gene TRBV11-2 combines with J gene TRBJ2-5; 7 bases are shared with TRBD2. The CDR3 totals 14 residues. Germline CDR1 and CDR2: SGHAT and FQNNGV. V lost 5 bases, J lost 4 bases, and 7 bases stayed unmatched. The CDR3: CASSPRLARETQYF. The CDR3 nucleotides are TGTGCCAGCAGCCCCCGACTAGCCAGAGAGACCCAGTACTTC.

This clone occurred a few times. This chain links TRBV30 with TRBJ1-1; D remains ambiguous. Germline CDR1 reads GTSNPN; CDR2 reads SVGIG (reference sequence). V lost 3 bases, J lost 1 base, and 12 bases lay in between. The CDR3 runs 14 residues. CDR3 in DNA: TGTGCCTGGAGGGTGGGCAGCCCGAACACTGAAGCTTTCTTT. Amino acid sequence: CAWRVGSPNTEAFF.

The sample holds a few counts of this clone. This chain links TRBV9 with TRBJ1-1; D is perhaps TRBD1 (6 bases). Germline V gene lookup returns CDR1 SGDLS and CDR2 YYNGEE. V lost 5 bases to trimming and J lost 0 bases, with 8 bases between them. The CDR3 consists of 13 residues. CDR3 sequence: CASRRDMNTEAFF. In DNA form, the CDR3 reads TGTGCCAGCAGGAGGGACATGAACACTGAAGCTTTCTTT.

The CDR3 loop is CSVKPLTDTQYF. In nucleotides, the CDR3 is TGCAGCGTGAAACCCCTAACAGATACGCAGTATTTT. The chain joins TRBV29-1 to TRBJ2-3; D uncertain. The CDR3 length is 12 residues. Germline CDR1 reads SQVTM; CDR2 reads ANQGSEA. The V end was cut by 6 bases, the J end by 3 bases, with 10 bases between.

The V gene is TRBV7-3, the J gene TRBJ2-2, with 15 bases that match TRBD2. From germline, CDR1 is SGHTA and CDR2 FQGTGA. This CDR3 is 17 amino acids long. Trimming at V came to 0 bases and at J to 7 bases, leaving 3 bases not matched to a gene. The CDR3 reads CASSLTGLAGGVGELFF. The CDR3 DNA reads TGTGCCAGCAGCTTAACGGGACTAGCGGGAGGAGTCGGGGAGCTGTTTTTT.

The chain combines TRBV11-1 with TRBJ2-5; D possibly corresponds to TRBD1 (6 bases). Trimming removed 3 bases from V and 4 bases from J, with 15 bases in between. CDR3 length: 15 residues. Germline lookup yields CDR1 SGHAT and CDR2 FQDESV (reference sequence). CDR3 protein: CASSLIGTPGETQYF. The CDR3 nucleotides read TGTGCCAGCAGCTTGATTGGGACACCGGGAGAGACCCAGTACTTC.

The rearrangement joins TRBV7-3 to TRBJ2-3; the D is unclear. This CDR3 region has 14 residues. V lost 5 bases and J lost 0, with 9 bases in between. Per the germline V gene, CDR1 is SGHTA and CDR2 is FQGTGA. Here the CDR3 DNA reads TGTGCCAGCAGCGCCGCCAGGAGCACAGATACGCAGTATTTT. Its protein is CASSAARSTDTQYF.

J is TRBJ1-1 and V is TRBV7-2, with D maybe TRBD1 (6 bases). CDR1 is SGHTA, CDR2 FQGNSA, per germline. Trimming took off 1 base at V and 4 bases at J, with 10 bases between the two ends. This CDR3 region has 14 residues. In DNA form, the CDR3 reads TGTGCCAGCAGCTTAGATCAGGGGTCCACTGAAGCTTTCTTT. This gives the protein CASSLDQGSTEAFF.

This rearrangement joins TRBV10-3 to TRBJ1-1, with TRBD1 matching over 8 bases. The V gene end was trimmed by 4 bases and the J gene end by 3 bases; junction bases not matched to a gene: 4. The length of the CDR3 is 14 residues. Germline-derived CDR1 and CDR2 are ENHRY and SYGVKD. CDR3 amino acids: CAISADRGYTEAFF. CDR3 DNA sequence: TGTGCCATCAGTGCCGACAGGGGCTACACTGAAGCTTTCTTT.

The V gene is TRBV7-9, the J gene TRBJ1-4; TRBD1 is a possible D gene (6 bases). The V end was cut by 5 bases, the J end by 3 bases, with 16 bases between. CDR1 SEHNR and CDR2 FQNEAQ come from the germline V gene (reference sequence). This CDR3 is 16 amino acids long. CDR3 protein: CASSLESRGANEKLFF. The DNA of the CDR3 is TGTGCCAGCAGCCTTGAAAGCAGGGGTGCTAATGAAAAACTGTTTTTT.

The chain uses TRBV7-2 and TRBJ2-7, with 10 positions matching TRBD1. CDR1 is SGHTA and CDR2 is FQGNSA in the germline V gene. V trimming: 6 bases; J trimming: 2 bases; junction bases outside the gene matches: 4. The CDR3 totals 14 residues. CDR3 loop: CASSWDRGPYEQYF. The CDR3 region has the DNA TGTGCCAGCAGTTGGGACAGGGGCCCCTACGAGCAGTACTTC. Complete variable domain (other parts from reference TRBV7-2 and TRBJ2-7): GAGVSQSPSNKVTEKGKDVELRCDPISGHTALYWYRQSLGQGLEFLIYFQGNSAPDKSGLPSDRFSAERTGGSVSTLTIQRTQQEDSAVYLCASSWDRGPYEQYFGPGTRLTVT.

This clone has only a few counts. The chain carries TRBV28 and TRBJ2-7; D is possibly TRBD1 (5 bases). The germline V gene has CDR1 MDHEN and CDR2 SYDVKM. The CDR3 loop spans 14 amino acids. Trimming took off 3 bases at V and 4 bases at J, with 13 bases between the two ends. CDR3 amino acids: CASSFSQGTYEQYF. Written as DNA, the CDR3 is TGTGCCAGCAGTTTCAGTCAGGGTACTTACGAGCAGTACTTC.

V and J are TRBV7-2 and TRBJ2-7, with D possibly matching TRBD2 (6 bases). The CDR3 spans 17 residues. Germline assignment: CDR1 SGHTA and CDR2 FQGNSA. Trimming shortened V by 1 base and J by 0 bases, and 16 bases separated the two germline ends. The CDR3 region has the DNA TGTGCCAGCAGCTTAGTAGGTTCAGGACTACTCTCCTACGAGCAGTACTTC. Its protein is CASSLVGSGLLSYEQYF.

The rearrangement uses TRBV5-6 and TRBJ1-3, with TRBD1 matching 7 bases. The ends lost 3 bases at V and 0 bases at J; junction bases unmatched: 6. The germline gives CDR1 SGHDT, CDR2 YYEEEE. The CDR3 consists of 16 residues. The CDR3 loop is CASSYDRESSGNTIYF. The CDR3 DNA is TGTGCCAGCAGCTACGACAGGGAATCCTCTGGAAACACCATATATTTT.

The CDR3 loop reads CASSELGTGELFF. In DNA form, the CDR3 reads TGTGCCAGTAGCGAACTCGGGACCGGGGAGCTGTTTTTT. The J gene is TRBJ2-2, the V gene TRBV2; tentative D call: TRBD2 (5 bases). Trimming pared 9 bases from V and 5 bases from J, leaving 13 bases between. CDR1 is SNHLY and CDR2 is FYNNEI in the germline V gene. This CDR3 is built from 13 residues.